Sequencing of this T cell receptor beta chain was carried out in a study of blood T cell repertoires in COVID-19. Original analysis: Estimation of nucleated cell counts relied on the amplification of reference gene primers. Here immunoSEQ multiplex PCR was the method, and the copy in TCRdb shows in-frame clones only, minus some. V, J and clone size were drawn from that table, and D and trimming were deduced from the DNA. This sample has approximately 200,000 clones, with about nine tenths found just once. The CDR3 sequence is 13 residues long. Germline CDR1 MNHEY, CDR2 SVGAGI. The junction had 5 bases not matched to a gene; V was cut back by 6 bases and J by 6 bases. Cohorts were based on clinical histories the participants reported.

The clonotype comes from a woman between 25 and 40 years old who had recovered from COVID-19. What was sequenced was PBMCs or T cells enriched from blood (not recorded which). V is TRBV6-5 and J is TRBJ1-2; 9 bases match TRBD1. The CDR3 DNA is TGTGCCAGCAGGAAGGACAGGGGAAATGGCTACACCTTC. Amino acid sequence: CASRKDRGNGYTF.